A single sample is the source of the 26 T cell receptor beta chains below, sequenced in a study of T cells in Graves' hyperthyroidism and ophthalmopathy. Regions amplified from RNA transcripts were the TCR beta CDR3 regions. The HTBI primer set drove a first-round RT-PCR of the TCR CDR3. TCRdb reanalysed the multiplex PCR reads using MiXCR and keeps one entry per CDR3 protein. The data hold about 840,000 distinct CDR3 sequences, with 35% to 45% observed a single time. Sequenced: blood. Receptor source: a man younger than 35 with Graves' hyperthyroidism.

Concerning this clonotype: The junction and the germline gene differ at one end; a read error may be behind it. V is TRBV25-1 and J is TRBJ1-6, with TRBD1 matching 7 bases. The CDR3 covers 13 residues. Germline V gene lookup returns CDR1 MGHDK and CDR2 SYGVNS. The CDR3 coding sequence is TGTGCCAGCAGTCGGGACAGCAATTTACCCCTCCACTTT. Translation: CASSRDSNLPLHF. Based on the CDR3 plus reference TRBV25-1 and TRBJ1-6, the full variable domain is EADIYQTPRYLVIGTGKKITLECSQTMGHDKMYWYQQDPGMELHLIHYSYGVNSTEKGDLSSESTVSRIRTEHFPLTLESARPSHTSQYLCASSRDSNLPLHFGNGTRLTVT.

As regards this clonotype: One junction end does not reproduce the germline sequence, and a read error may be involved. The CDR3 region has the DNA TGTGCCAGCAGTCTACTCCCTGTTGGGTCCGGGGAGCTGTTTTTT. Its translation: CASSLLPVGSGELFF. This chain joins TRBV24-1 and TRBJ2-2; D unclear. Germline CDR1 KGHDR, CDR2 SFDVKD. This CDR3 region has 15 residues.

V usage is TRBV3-1 and J usage is TRBJ1-3; D gene uncertain. In germline, CDR1 is LGHDT, CDR2 YNNKEL (reference sequence). Trimming left V 5 bases short and J 5 bases short, with 13 bases between. The CDR3 is made up of 14 amino acids. CDR3 loop: CASSYPPARNTIYF. The CDR3 nucleotides are TGTGCCAGCAGCTATCCCCCAGCGCGAAACACCATATATTTT. Full variable domain (rest looked up from reference TRBV3-1 and TRBJ1-3): DTAVSQTPKYLVTQMGNDKSIKCEQNLGHDTMYWYKQDSKKFLKIMFSYNNKELIINETVPNRFSPKSPDKAHLNLHINSLELGDSAVYFCASSYPPARNTIYFGEGSWLTVV.

The rearrangement uses TRBV19 and TRBJ1-5; the D gene is possibly TRBD1 (5 bases). The CDR3 length is 15 residues. The ends were cut back, 2 bases at V and 6 bases at J, with 14 bases in the middle. Germline V lookup: CDR1 LNHDA, CDR2 SQIVND (reference sequence). CDR3 DNA: TGTGCCAGTAGTATAAGTTTGAGGGGCCGTCAGCCCCAGCATTTT. Its protein is CASSISLRGRQPQHF. Full variable domain (remainder filled in from reference TRBV19 and TRBJ1-5): DGGITQSPKYLFRKEGQNVTLSCEQNLNHDAMYWYRQDPGQGLRLIYYSQIVNDFQKGDIAEGYSVSREKKESFPLTVTSAQKNPTAFYLCASSISLRGRQPQHFGDGTRLSIL.

The chain is built from TRBV20-1 and TRBJ1-3, with D maybe TRBD1 (5 bases). V lost 4 bases to trimming and J lost 7 bases, with 14 bases between them. The CDR3 sequence is 13 residues long. Germline V CDR1 and CDR2: DFQATT, SNEGSKA (reference sequence). The CDR3 sequence: CSAKRDGPNTIYF. In DNA form, the CDR3 reads TGCAGTGCTAAGCGGGACGGACCTAACACCATATATTTT.

This clonotype was detected ten times or more. For the CDR3, the DNA is TGTGCCAGCAGCCAACAAGGCAATCAGCCCCAGCATTTT. It is translated as CASSQQGNQPQHF. V gene TRBV7-8 combines with J gene TRBJ1-5; D remains ambiguous. V was shortened by 5 bases and J by 2 bases, with 7 bases between the two germline ends. Germline V CDR1 and CDR2: SGHVS, FQNEAQ. CDR3 size: 13 residues. The full variable domain, completed using reference TRBV7-8 and TRBJ1-5, is GAGVSQSPRYKVAKRGQDVALRCDPISGHVSLFWYQQALGQGPEFLTYFQNEAQLDKSGLPSDRFFAERPEGSVSTLKIQRTQQEDSAVYLCASSQQGNQPQHFGDGTRLSIL.

This clonotype has a count of ten or more. The rearrangement joins TRBV20-1 to TRBJ1-1, with 7 bases matching TRBD1. Losses at the gene ends were 3 bases for V and 4 bases for J; bases not matched to a gene: 5. Germline assignment: CDR1 DFQATT and CDR2 SNEGSKA (reference sequence). This CDR3 has 13 amino acids. The CDR3 DNA is TGCAGTGCTAGCCGGGACAGTGTCACTGAAGCTTTCTTT. As protein: CSASRDSVTEAFF.

The rearrangement joins TRBV7-6 to TRBJ2-7; 9 bases line up with TRBD2. The CDR3 extends over 14 amino acids. Per the germline V gene, CDR1 is SGHVS and CDR2 is FNYEAQ. Trimming cost V 5 bases and J 6 bases; bases outside gene matches: 8. The CDR3 reads CASSPGGSGGEQYF. CDR3 nucleotide sequence: TGTGCCAGCAGCCCCGGGGGTAGCGGGGGCGAGCAGTACTTC. Full variable domain (missing parts from reference TRBV7-6 and TRBJ2-7): GAGVSQSPRYKVTKRGQDVALRCDPISGHVSLYWYRQALGQGPEFLTYFNYEAQQDKSGLPNDRFSAERPEGSISTLTIQRTEQRDSAMYRCASSPGGSGGEQYFGPGTRLTVT.

As to this clonotype: Given a much more abundant clone one base away, this may be a read error. Since no conserved phenylalanine or tryptophan closes the CDR3, a read error is the likely cause. The DNA is omitted, as the CDR3 cannot be located on it reliably, and the CDR3 follows TCRdb's listing. The rearrangement links TRBV19 to TRBJ2-7; the tabulated D call, TRBD2, remains unverified against the DNA. The CDR3 spans 9 residues, counting both ends. Germline loops: CDR1 LNHDA, CDR2 SQIVND (reference sequence). CDR3 region: CASPRECGI.

This clonotype appeared a few times. This sequence joins TRBV20-1 and TRBJ2-7, with 7 positions matching TRBD1. V lost 5 bases, J lost 0 bases, and 7 bases stayed unmatched. The CDR3 has 14 amino acids. The V gene's germline CDR1 is DFQATT and CDR2 SNEGSKA (reference sequence). The CDR3 DNA reads as TGCAGTGCTCTCGACAGGGATAGCTCCTACGAGCAGTACTTC. Translated, it gives CSALDRDSSYEQYF.

This clonotype was recorded at least ten times. The J gene is TRBJ1-6, the V gene TRBV19; D not certain. Between the trimmed V and J ends, which lost 3 bases and 7 bases, there was a span of 10 bases. The germline gives CDR1 LNHDA, CDR2 SQIVND (reference sequence). The CDR3 contains 14 residues. In DNA, the CDR3 is TGTGCCAGTAGTATTTCGCGGGCCAATTCACCCCTCCACTTT. Translation gives CASSISRANSPLHF.

This clonotype appeared many times. The chain has TRBV29-1 and TRBJ2-7; TRBD1 is a possible D gene (6 bases). Per the germline V gene, CDR1 is SQVTM and CDR2 is ANQGSEA. V was shortened by 4 bases and J by 2 bases, with 6 bases between the two germline ends. The CDR3 has 11 amino acids. The CDR3: CSVGQAYEQYF. CDR3 nucleotide sequence: TGCAGCGTTGGACAGGCCTACGAGCAGTACTTC.

Turning to this clonotype: One base away lies a much larger clone, so this may be a sequencing read error. Because the CDR3 is missing its conserved closing phenylalanine or tryptophan, this is likely a read error. The genes are TRBV29-1 and TRBJ1-1; 7 bases map to TRBD1. CDR1 SQVTM and CDR2 ANQGSEA come from the germline V gene. J was trimmed by 5 bases and V by 7 bases; bases with no gene match: 13. The CDR3 sequence is 14 residues long. In DNA form, the CDR3 reads TGCAGCGCCTCGGGGGAGGGGGCCAGAACTGAAGCTTTCCTT. Protein product: CSASGEGARTEAFL.

The gene calls are TRBV7-2 and TRBJ1-5, with D possibly being TRBD1 (5 bases). The V gene lost 4 bases and the J gene lost 4 bases, with 11 bases spanning the gap. Germline V lookup: CDR1 SGHTA, CDR2 FQGNSA. This CDR3 is built from 14 residues. The CDR3 region has the DNA TGTGCCAGCAGCTCCAGGGTTGGGAATCAGCCCCAGCATTTT. Its protein product is CASSSRVGNQPQHF.

This clonotype was detected many times. The chain combines TRBV19 with TRBJ2-7, with 8 bases that match TRBD1. This CDR3 region has 14 residues. Looked up from germline, CDR1 is LNHDA and CDR2 is SQIVND (reference sequence). With 9 bases clipped from V and 0 bases from J, the junction kept 7 bases outside the gene matches. The CDR3 DNA reads TGTGCCAGCAGCAGGACAGGGAGCTCCTACGAGCAGTACTTC. Its translation: CASSRTGSSYEQYF.

This clonotype was observed a few times. This chain links TRBV3-1 with TRBJ2-5; D remains ambiguous. The CDR3 covers 12 residues. Germline loops: CDR1 LGHDT, CDR2 YNNKEL (reference sequence). V shed 4 bases and J shed 7 bases, with 10 bases lying between them. CDR3 DNA sequence: TGTGCCAGCAGCCCCAGGAGAGGGACCCAGTACTTC. It is translated as CASSPRRGTQYF.

The sample holds many counts of this clonotype. The chain joins TRBV7-6 to TRBJ1-1; tentatively, D is TRBD1 (6 bases). CDR1 and CDR2 (germline): SGHVS, FNYEAQ. The V end lost 0 bases, the J end lost 4 bases, and 15 bases lay between the germline ends. This CDR3 comprises 16 residues. CDR3 sequence (DNA): TGTGCCAGCAGCTTAGCGAAAGGGGGAGGTGGCACTGAAGCTTTCTTT. Its protein is CASSLAKGGGGTEAFF.

This clonotype was seen only once. The chain combines TRBV5-1 with TRBJ2-2; D possibly corresponds to TRBD1 (6 bases). Trimming shortened V by 7 bases and J by 7 bases, and 20 bases separated the two germline ends. CDR1 and CDR2 from the germline V gene are SGHRS and YFSETQ. This CDR3 has 15 residues. This chain's CDR3 is CASRDMTPAGGELFF. The CDR3 DNA sequence: TGCGCCAGCCGGGACATGACCCCCGCGGGCGGGGAGCTGTTTTTT.

This clonotype was detected ten times or more. The rearrangement uses TRBV7-9 and TRBJ2-2; D unresolved. V shed 11 bases and J shed 3 bases, with 7 bases lying between them. CDR3 length equals 11 residues. Germline V gene lookup returns CDR1 SEHNR and CDR2 FQNEAQ (reference sequence). Here the CDR3 DNA reads TGTGCCGACGGCGACACCGGGGAGCTGTTTTTT. The encoded protein is CADGDTGELFF.

This clonotype has ten or more counts. The chain joins TRBV7-9 to TRBJ1-4, with D unclear. Germline V lookup: CDR1 SEHNR, CDR2 FQNEAQ (reference sequence). Trimming shortened V by 4 bases and J by 14 bases, and 17 bases separated the two germline ends. This CDR3 is built from 13 residues. The CDR3 reads CASSSNRAGRLFF. In DNA, the CDR3 is TGTGCCAGCAGCTCCAACCGGGCCGGGCGGCTGTTTTTT.

The chain couples TRBV10-3 to TRBJ1-2, with D uncertain. Germline V CDR1 and CDR2: ENHRY, SYGVKD. The length of the CDR3 is 8 residues. Trimming pared 6 bases from V and 8 bases from J, leaving 1 base between. CDR3 residues: CAIRGYTF. The CDR3 DNA reads as TGTGCCATCAGAGGCTACACCTTC.

V usage is TRBV20-1 and J usage is TRBJ1-1; D unclear. This CDR3 contains 17 residues. Trimming pared 5 bases from V and 0 bases from J, leaving 22 bases between. CDR1 and CDR2 (germline): DFQATT, SNEGSKA (reference sequence). The CDR3 coding sequence is TGCAGTGCTCCGGGCCAACAGCCCAACCTTATGAACACTGAAGCTTTCTTT. Translating gives CSAPGQQPNLMNTEAFF.

The V call is TRBV12-3 or TRBV12-4, the J call TRBJ1-2; D gene uncertain. CDR3 length: 14 amino acids. V shed 4 bases and J shed 5 bases, with 14 bases lying between them. CDR3 region: CASSWTAADYGYTF. Here the CDR3 DNA reads TGTGCCAGCAGTTGGACGGCCGCGGATTATGGCTACACCTTC.

The chain is built from TRBV7-8 and TRBJ1-1; D perhaps matches TRBD1 (5 bases). The CDR3 runs 16 residues. V shed 2 bases and J shed 3 bases, with 16 bases lying between them. The germline gives CDR1 SGHVS, CDR2 FQNEAQ. The CDR3 here is CASSLKGVGVDTEAFF. As DNA, the CDR3 is TGTGCCAGCAGCTTAAAGGGTGTAGGGGTGGACACTGAAGCTTTCTTT. Drawing the rest from reference TRBV7-8 and TRBJ1-1, the complete variable domain is GAGVSQSPRYKVAKRGQDVALRCDPISGHVSLFWYQQALGQGPEFLTYFQNEAQLDKSGLPSDRFFAERPEGSVSTLKIQRTQQEDSAVYLCASSLKGVGVDTEAFFGQGTRLTVV.

This clonotype was observed at least ten times. V usage is TRBV7-9 and J usage is TRBJ2-7; D may be TRBD2 (5 bases). In germline, CDR1 is SEHNR, CDR2 FQNEAQ (reference sequence). The length of the CDR3 is 12 residues. The V gene lost 10 bases and the J gene lost 4 bases, with 14 bases spanning the gap. The CDR3 nucleotides read TGTGCCACCGAAGGACTGTCGTACGAGCAGTACTTC. As protein: CATEGLSYEQYF.

The table lists this clonotype with many counts. CDR3 protein: CASSSDPYQETQYF. The CDR3 coding sequence is TGTGCCAGCAGCTCCGACCCGTACCAAGAGACCCAGTACTTC. This chain links TRBV7-9 with TRBJ2-5, with unresolved D. The CDR3 is made up of 14 amino acids. V was trimmed by 4 bases and J by 0 bases, leaving 9 bases between them. Looked up from germline, CDR1 is SEHNR and CDR2 is FQNEAQ (reference sequence).